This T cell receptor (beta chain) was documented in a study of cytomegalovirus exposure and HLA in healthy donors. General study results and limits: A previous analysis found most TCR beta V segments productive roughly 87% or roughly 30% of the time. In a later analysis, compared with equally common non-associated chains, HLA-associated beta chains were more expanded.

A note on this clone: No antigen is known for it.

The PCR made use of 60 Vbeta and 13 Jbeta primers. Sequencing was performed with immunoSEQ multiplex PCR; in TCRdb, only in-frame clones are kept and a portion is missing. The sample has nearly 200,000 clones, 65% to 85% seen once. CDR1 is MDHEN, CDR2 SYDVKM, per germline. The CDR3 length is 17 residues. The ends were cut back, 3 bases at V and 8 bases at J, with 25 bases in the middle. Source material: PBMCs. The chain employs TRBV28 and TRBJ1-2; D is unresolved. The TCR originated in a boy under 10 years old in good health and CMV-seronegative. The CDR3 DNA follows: TGTGCCAGCAGTTTTGGGTTCGGTGTCCGAAGGACTAGCGGCTACACCTTC. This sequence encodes CASSFGFGVRRTSGYTF.